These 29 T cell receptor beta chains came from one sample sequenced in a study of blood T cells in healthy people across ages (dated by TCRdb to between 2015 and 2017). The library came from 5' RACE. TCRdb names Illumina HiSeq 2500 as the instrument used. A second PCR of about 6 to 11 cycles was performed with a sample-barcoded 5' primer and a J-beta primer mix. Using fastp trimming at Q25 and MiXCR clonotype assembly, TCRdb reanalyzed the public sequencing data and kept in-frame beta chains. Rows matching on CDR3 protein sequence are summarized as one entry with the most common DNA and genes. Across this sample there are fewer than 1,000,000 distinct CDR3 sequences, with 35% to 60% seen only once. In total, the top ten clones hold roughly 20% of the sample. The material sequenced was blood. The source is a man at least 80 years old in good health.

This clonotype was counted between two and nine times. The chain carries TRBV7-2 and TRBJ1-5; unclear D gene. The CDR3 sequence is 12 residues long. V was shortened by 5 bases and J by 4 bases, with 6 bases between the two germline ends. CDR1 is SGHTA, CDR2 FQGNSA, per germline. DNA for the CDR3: TGTGCCAGCAGCGTTTTAAATCAGCCCCAGCATTTT. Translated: CASSVLNQPQHF.

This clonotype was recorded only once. CDR3 protein: CASRYQGPTTKNEQFF. The CDR3 bases are TGTGCCAGCAGGTACCAGGGTCCGACTACTAAGAATGAGCAGTTCTTC. The V call is TRBV5-6, the J call TRBJ2-1, with D perhaps given as TRBD1 or TRBD2 (5 bases each). The V and J ends lost 5 bases and 7 bases respectively, with 22 bases between them. The CDR3 consists of 16 residues. The germline gives CDR1 SGHDT, CDR2 YYEEEE.

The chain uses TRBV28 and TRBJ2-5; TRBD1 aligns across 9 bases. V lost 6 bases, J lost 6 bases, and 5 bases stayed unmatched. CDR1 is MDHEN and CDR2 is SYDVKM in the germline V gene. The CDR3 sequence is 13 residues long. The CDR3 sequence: CASRRTGVKTQYF. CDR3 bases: TGTGCCAGCAGGAGGACAGGGGTGAAGACCCAGTACTTC.

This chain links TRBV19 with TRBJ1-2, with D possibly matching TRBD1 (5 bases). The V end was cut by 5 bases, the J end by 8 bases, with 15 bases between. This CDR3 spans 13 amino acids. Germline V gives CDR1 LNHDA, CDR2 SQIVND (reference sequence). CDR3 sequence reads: CASSDSEGVGYTF. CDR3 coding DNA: TGTGCCAGTAGTGACTCCGAAGGGGTCGGCTACACCTTC.

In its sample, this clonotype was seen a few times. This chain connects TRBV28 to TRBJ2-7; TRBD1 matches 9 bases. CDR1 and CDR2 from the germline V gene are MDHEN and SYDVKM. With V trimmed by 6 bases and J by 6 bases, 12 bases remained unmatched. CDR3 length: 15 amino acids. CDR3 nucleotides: TGTGCCAGCAGAGAGCAGACAGGGGGGGATGGCGAGCAGTACTTC. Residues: CASREQTGGDGEQYF.

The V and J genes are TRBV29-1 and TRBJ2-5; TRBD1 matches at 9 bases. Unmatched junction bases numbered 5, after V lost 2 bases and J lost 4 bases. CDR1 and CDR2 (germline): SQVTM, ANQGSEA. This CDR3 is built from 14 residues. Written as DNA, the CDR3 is TGCAGCGTTGAAAACAGGGGGCAGGGAGAGACCCAGTACTTC. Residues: CSVENRGQGETQYF.

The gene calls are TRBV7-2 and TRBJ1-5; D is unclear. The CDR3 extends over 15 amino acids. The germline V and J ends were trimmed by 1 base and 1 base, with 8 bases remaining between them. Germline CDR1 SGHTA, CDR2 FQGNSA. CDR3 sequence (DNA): TGTGCCAGCAGCTTAGGGCAGCTCAGCAATCAGCCCCAGCATTTT. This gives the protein CASSLGQLSNQPQHF.

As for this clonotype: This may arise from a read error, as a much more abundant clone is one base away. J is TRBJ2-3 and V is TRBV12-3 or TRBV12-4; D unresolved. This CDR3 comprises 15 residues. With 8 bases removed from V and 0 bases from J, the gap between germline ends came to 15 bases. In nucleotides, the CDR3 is TGTGCCAGCGCCCTCCGACGCGGCAGCACAGATACGCAGTATTTT. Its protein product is CASALRRGSTDTQYF.

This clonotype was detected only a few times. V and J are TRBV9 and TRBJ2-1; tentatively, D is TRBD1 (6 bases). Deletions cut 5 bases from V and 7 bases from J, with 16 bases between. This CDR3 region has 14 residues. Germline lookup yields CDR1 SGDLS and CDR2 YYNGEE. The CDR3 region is CASSYAGVGNEQFF. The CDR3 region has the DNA TGTGCCAGCAGTTACGCAGGGGTGGGGAATGAGCAGTTCTTC.

CDR3 DNA: TGTGCCAGCAGTTTGATGTCAGGGGGGTACACCGGGGAGCTGTTTTTT. Translated: CASSLMSGGYTGELFF. The V gene is TRBV27, the J gene TRBJ2-2; D may be TRBD1 (7 bases). CDR1 is MNHEY, CDR2 SMNVEV, per germline (reference sequence). V dropped 3 bases and J dropped 3 bases, with 14 bases sitting between them. The CDR3 length is 16 residues.

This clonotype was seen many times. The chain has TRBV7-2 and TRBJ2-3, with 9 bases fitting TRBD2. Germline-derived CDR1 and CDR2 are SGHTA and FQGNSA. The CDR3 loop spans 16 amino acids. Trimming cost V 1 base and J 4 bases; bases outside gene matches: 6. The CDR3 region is CASSLGAGGVADTQYF. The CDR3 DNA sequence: TGTGCCAGCAGCTTAGGAGCGGGAGGTGTCGCAGATACGCAGTATTTT.

The CDR3 DNA follows: TGTGCCAGCAGCTTAAAGGTGCCTCTCTCGACATATGGCTACACCTTC. Translated, it gives CASSLKVPLSTYGYTF. The genes are TRBV7-3 and TRBJ1-2, with D hard to call. Germline CDR1 reads SGHTA; CDR2 reads FQGTGA. The ends were cut back, 1 base at V and 5 bases at J, with 17 bases in the middle. The CDR3 has 16 amino acids.

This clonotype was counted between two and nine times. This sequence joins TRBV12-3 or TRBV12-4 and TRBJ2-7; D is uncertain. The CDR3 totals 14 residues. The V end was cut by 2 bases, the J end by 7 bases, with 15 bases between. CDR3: CASSLLGIDGEQYF. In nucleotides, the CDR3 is TGTGCCAGCAGTTTACTGGGGATAGACGGGGAGCAGTACTTC.

CDR3 sequence: CAWRPPTGSNQPQHF. CDR3 bases: TGTGCCTGGAGACCACCCACAGGTAGCAATCAGCCCCAGCATTTT. This rearrangement joins TRBV30 to TRBJ1-5; a weak D match, TRBD1 (5 bases). Germline CDR1 and CDR2: GTSNPN and SVGIG (reference sequence). CDR3 length equals 15 residues. Trimming removed 3 bases at V and 0 bases at J, with 12 bases between.

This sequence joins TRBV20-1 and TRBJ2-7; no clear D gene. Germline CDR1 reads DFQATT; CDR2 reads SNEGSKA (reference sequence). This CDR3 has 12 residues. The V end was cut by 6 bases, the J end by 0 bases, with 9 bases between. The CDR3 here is CSALPASYEQYF. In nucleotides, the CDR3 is TGCAGTGCCCTCCCAGCCTCCTACGAGCAGTACTTC.

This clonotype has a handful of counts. CDR3: CASSLDRGSLYNEQFF. The DNA for the CDR3 is TGTGCCAGCAGCTTGGATCGCGGGAGTCTCTACAATGAGCAGTTCTTC. The chain has TRBV5-6 and TRBJ2-1; 7 bases are shared with TRBD2. The CDR3 contains 16 residues. Germline values: CDR1 SGHDT, CDR2 YYEEEE. Losses at the gene ends were 0 bases for V and 3 bases for J; bases not matched to a gene: 6.

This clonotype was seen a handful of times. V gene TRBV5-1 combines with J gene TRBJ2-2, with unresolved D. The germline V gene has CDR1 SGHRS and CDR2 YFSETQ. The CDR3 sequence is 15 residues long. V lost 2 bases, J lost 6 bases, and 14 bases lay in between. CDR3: CASSFTTQDAGELFF. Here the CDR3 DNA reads TGCGCCAGCAGCTTTACTACCCAGGATGCCGGGGAGCTGTTTTTT.

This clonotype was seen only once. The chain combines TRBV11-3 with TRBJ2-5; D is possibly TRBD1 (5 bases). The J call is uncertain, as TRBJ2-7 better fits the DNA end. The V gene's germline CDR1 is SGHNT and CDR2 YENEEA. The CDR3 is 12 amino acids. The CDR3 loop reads CASTSQGFEQYF. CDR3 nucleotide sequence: TGTGCCAGCACCTCGCAGGGTTTCGAGCAGTACTTC.

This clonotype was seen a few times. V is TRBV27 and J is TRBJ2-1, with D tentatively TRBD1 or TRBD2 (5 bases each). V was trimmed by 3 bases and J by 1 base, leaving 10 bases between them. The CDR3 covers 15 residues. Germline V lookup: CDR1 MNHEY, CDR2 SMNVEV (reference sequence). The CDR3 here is CASSFGTGSYNEQFF. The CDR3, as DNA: TGTGCCAGCAGTTTCGGGACCGGATCCTACAATGAGCAGTTCTTC.

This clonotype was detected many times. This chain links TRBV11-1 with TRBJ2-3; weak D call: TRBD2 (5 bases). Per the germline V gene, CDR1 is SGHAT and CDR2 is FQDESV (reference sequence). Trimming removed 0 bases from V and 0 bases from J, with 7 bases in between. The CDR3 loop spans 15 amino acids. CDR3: CASSLAGESTDTQYF. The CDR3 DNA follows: TGTGCCAGCAGCTTAGCGGGAGAGAGCACAGATACGCAGTATTTT. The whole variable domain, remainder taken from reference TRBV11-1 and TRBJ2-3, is EAEVAQSPRYKITEKSQAVAFWCDPISGHATLYWYRQILGQGPELLVQFQDESVVDDSQLPKDRFSAERLKGVDSTLKIQPAELGDSAMYLCASSLAGESTDTQYFGPGTRLTVL.

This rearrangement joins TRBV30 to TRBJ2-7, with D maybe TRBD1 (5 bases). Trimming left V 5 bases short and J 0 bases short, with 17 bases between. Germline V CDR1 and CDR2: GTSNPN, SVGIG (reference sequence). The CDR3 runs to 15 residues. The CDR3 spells CAWSQKAGHSYEQYF. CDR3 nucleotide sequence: TGTGCCTGGTCCCAAAAGGCAGGGCACTCCTACGAGCAGTACTTC.

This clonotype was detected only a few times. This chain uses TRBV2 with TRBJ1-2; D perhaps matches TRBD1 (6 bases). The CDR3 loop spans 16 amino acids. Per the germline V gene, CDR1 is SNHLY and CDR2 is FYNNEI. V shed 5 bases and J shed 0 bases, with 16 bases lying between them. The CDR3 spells CASSTGLRASNYGYTF. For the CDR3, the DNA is TGTGCCAGCAGTACAGGGTTAAGGGCCTCTAACTATGGCTACACCTTC.

CDR3 in DNA: TGCGCCAGCAGCCAAGATGGAGGACTAGCGGGAGATGAGCAGTTCTTC. Translating it yields CASSQDGGLAGDEQFF. J is TRBJ2-1 and V is TRBV4-1, with TRBD2 identical over 13 bases. Germline V gene lookup returns CDR1 MGHRA and CDR2 YSYEKL. After removal of 0 bases from V and 8 bases from J, the junction contained 4 bases not matched to a gene. There are 16 residues in the CDR3.

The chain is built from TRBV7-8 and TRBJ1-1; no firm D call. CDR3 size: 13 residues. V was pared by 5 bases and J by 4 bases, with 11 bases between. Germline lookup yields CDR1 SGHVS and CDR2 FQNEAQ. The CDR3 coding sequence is TGTGCCAGCAGCCTGTTGGAGGGCACTGAAGCTTTCTTT. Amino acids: CASSLLEGTEAFF.

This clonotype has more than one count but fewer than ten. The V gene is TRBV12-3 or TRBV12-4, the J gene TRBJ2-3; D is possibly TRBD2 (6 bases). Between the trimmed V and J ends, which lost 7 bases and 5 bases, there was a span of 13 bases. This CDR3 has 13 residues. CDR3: CASNSGSRDTQYF. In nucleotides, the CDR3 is TGTGCCAGCAATAGCGGATCACGAGATACGCAGTATTTT.

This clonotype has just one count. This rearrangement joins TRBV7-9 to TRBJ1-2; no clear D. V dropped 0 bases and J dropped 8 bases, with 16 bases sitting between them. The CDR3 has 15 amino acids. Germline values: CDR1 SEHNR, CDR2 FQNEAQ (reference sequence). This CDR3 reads CASSLALGEALGYTF. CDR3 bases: TGTGCCAGCAGCTTAGCGCTGGGAGAGGCTTTGGGCTACACCTTC.

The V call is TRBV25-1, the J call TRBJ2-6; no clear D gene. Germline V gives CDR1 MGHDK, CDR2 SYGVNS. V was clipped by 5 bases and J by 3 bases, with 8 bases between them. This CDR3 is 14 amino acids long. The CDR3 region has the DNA TGTGCCAGCAGTCCTGCAGGTGGGGCCAACGTCCTGACTTTC. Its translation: CASSPAGGANVLTF.

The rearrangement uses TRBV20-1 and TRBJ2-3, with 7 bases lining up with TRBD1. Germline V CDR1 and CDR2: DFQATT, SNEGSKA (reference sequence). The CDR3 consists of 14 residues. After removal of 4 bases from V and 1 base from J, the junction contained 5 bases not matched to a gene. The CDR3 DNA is TGCAGTGCTAAGACAGGGATTGGCACAGATACGCAGTATTTT. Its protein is CSAKTGIGTDTQYF.

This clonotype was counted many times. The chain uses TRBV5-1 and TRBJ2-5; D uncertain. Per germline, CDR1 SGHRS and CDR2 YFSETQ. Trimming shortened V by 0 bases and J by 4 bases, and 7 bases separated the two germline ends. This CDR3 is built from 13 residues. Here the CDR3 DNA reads TGCGCCAGCAGCTTGGATAACGCAGAGACCCAGTACTTC. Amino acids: CASSLDNAETQYF. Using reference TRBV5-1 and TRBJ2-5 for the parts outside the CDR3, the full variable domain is KAGVTQTPRYLIKTRGQQVTLSCSPISGHRSVSWYQQTPGQGLQFLFEYFSETQRNKGNFPGRFSGRQFSNSRSEMNVSTLELGDSALYLCASSLDNAETQYFGPGTRLLVL.